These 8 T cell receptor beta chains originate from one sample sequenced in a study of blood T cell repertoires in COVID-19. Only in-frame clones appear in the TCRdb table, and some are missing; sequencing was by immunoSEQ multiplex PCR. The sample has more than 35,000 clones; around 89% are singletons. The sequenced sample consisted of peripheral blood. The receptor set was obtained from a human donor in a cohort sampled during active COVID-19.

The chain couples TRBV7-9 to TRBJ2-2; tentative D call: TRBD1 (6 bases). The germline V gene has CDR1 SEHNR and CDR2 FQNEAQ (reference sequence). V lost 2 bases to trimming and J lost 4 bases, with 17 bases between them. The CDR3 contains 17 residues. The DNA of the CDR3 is TGTGCCAGCAGCTTAATCCCTCCAGGGGCCGTCACCGGGGAGCTGTTTTTT. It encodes CASSLIPPGAVTGELFF.

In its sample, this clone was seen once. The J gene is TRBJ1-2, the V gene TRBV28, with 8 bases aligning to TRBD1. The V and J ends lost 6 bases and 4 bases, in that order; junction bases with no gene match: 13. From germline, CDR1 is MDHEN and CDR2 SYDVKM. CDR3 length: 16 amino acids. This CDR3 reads CASRDNQGAGSYGYTF. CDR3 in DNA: TGTGCCAGCAGAGACAATCAGGGGGCAGGGTCCTATGGCTACACCTTC.

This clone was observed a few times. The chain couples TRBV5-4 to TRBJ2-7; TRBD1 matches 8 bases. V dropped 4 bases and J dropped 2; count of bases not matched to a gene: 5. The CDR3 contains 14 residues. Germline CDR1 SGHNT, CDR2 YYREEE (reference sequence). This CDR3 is CASSQDRDPYEQYF. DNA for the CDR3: TGTGCCAGCAGCCAGGACAGGGACCCCTACGAGCAGTACTTC.

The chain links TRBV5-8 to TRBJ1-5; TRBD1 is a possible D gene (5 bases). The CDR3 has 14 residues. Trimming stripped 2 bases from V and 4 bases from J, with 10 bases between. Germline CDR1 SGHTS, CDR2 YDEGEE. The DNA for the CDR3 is TGTGCCAGCAGCTTACAGGTGGGGAATCAGCCCCAGCATTTT. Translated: CASSLQVGNQPQHF.

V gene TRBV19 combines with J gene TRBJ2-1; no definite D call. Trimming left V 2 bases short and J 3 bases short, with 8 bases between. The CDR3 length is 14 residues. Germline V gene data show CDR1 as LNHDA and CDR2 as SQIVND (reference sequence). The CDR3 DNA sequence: TGTGCCAGTAGTATAAAGATACACTACAATGAGCAGTTCTTC. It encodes CASSIKIHYNEQFF.

The CDR3, as DNA: TGTGCCAGCAGTTCCTTGCCCTTCACAGGGGGGCAGAGCACAGATACGCAGTATTTT. Translation: CASSSLPFTGGQSTDTQYF. The chain joins TRBV27 to TRBJ2-3; 8 positions agree with TRBD1. The V and J ends lost 4 bases and 0 bases, in that order; junction bases with no gene match: 15. Germline V gene data show CDR1 as MNHEY and CDR2 as SMNVEV (reference sequence). The CDR3 consists of 19 residues.

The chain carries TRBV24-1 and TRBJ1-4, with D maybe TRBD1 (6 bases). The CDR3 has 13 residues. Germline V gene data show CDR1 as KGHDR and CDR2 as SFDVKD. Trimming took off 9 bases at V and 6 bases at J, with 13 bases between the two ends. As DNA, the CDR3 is TGTGCCACCGGGGGGGACACCTATGAAAAACTGTTTTTT. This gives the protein CATGGDTYEKLFF.

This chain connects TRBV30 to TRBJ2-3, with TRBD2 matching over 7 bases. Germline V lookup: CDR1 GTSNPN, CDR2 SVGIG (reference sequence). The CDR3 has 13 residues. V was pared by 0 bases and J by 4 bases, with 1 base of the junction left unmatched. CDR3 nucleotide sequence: TGTGCCTGGAGTGTTGGGGGGGCAGATACGCAGTATTTT. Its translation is CAWSVGGADTQYF.